This record covers a single T cell receptor (beta chain). The antigen is not known. Use of 60 Vbeta and 13 Jbeta primers characterized the PCR. Study processing details: As a later analysis found, there were tens of millions of unique TCR beta chains, of which 8.5 million to 13 million were shared. The table came from immunoSEQ multiplex PCR; TCRdb's copy has only in-frame clones and leaves some out. D and trimming come from the DNA, and the V and J calls and clone size come from that table. The repertoire table contains under 250,000 clones. This entry comes from a study of cytomegalovirus exposure and HLA in healthy donors. Study observations and caveats: Earlier analysis looked at TCR beta V segments, and most were productive about 90% or about 30% of the time. When a later analysis compared HLA-associated TCR beta chains with equally common others, the HLA-associated chains turned out to be more clonally expanded and to have lower generation probabilities. For most subjects, TCR beta sequences were reported to predict HLA-A and HLA-B alleles with accuracy.

From germline, CDR1 is SGHRS and CDR2 YFSETQ. The V gene lost 4 bases and the J gene lost 8 bases, with 16 bases spanning the gap. This CDR3 is 14 amino acids long. This TCR came from a girl aged 2 to 10 in good health and CMV-seropositive. Sequenced input: PBMCs. The chain has TRBV5-1 and TRBJ2-4; D may be TRBD2 (8 bases). Written as DNA, the CDR3 is TGCGCCAGCAGCCCCCGGGAGGGGGCAGACATTCAGTACTTC. This translates into CASSPREGADIQYF. Looking up the rest from reference TRBV5-1 and TRBJ2-4 gives the full variable domain: KAGVTQTPRYLIKTRGQQVTLSCSPISGHRSVSWYQQTPGQGLQFLFEYFSETQRNKGNFPGRFSGRQFSNSRSEMNVSTLELGDSALYLCASSPREGADIQYFGAGTRLSVL.